This T cell receptor (beta chain) was recorded in a study of blood T cell repertoires in COVID-19. The wider study: The origin of the acute and convalescent COVID-19 samples was the United States, Italy and Spain. PBMCs, B-cell-depleted T cells, or T cells provided the cDNA or gDNA that made up the material.

Authors' methods: Reference gene primer amplification in the assay estimated nucleated cell counts. The repertoire was sequenced with immunoSEQ multiplex PCR; TCRdb's copy has only in-frame clones and lacks some. V and J calls and clone size follow that table, whereas D and trimming were derived from the DNA. The table has 60,000 to 70,000 clones, more than 85% seen once. Germline V gives CDR1 SGDLS, CDR2 YYNGEE. Deletions cut 7 bases from V and 2 bases from J, with 17 bases between. The CDR3 contains 15 residues. The chain is built from TRBV9 and TRBJ2-3; tentative D call: TRBD1 (7 bases). This TCR was recovered from a human donor with active COVID-19. The donor label of this sample is uncertain. What was sequenced was peripheral blood. CDR3 amino acids: CASGGQEGDTDTQYF. For the CDR3, the DNA is TGTGCCAGCGGAGGACAGGAGGGGGACACAGATACGCAGTATTTT.